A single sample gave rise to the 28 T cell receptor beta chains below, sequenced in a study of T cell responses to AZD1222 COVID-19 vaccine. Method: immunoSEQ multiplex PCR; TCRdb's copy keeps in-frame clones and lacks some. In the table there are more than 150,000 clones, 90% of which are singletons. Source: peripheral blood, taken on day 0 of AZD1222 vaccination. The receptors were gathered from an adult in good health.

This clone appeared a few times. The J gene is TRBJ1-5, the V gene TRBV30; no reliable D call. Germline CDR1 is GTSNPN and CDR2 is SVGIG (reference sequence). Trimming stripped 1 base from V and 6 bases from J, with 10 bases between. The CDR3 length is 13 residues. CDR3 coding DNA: TGTGCCTGGAGTGCTAGAGGGCCTCAGCCCCAGCATTTT. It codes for CAWSARGPQPQHF.

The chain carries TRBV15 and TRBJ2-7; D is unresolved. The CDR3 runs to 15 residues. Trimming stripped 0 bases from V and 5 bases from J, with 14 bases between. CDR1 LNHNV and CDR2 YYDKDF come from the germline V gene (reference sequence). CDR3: CATSRDRQASDEQYF. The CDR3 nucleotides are TGTGCCACCAGCAGAGATCGCCAGGCGAGCGACGAGCAGTACTTC. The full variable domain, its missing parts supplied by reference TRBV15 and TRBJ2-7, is DAMVIQNPRYQVTQFGKPVTLSCSQTLNHNVMYWYQQKSSQAPKLLFHYYDKDFNNEADTPDNFQSRRPNTSFCFLDIRSPGLGDTAMYLCATSRDRQASDEQYFGPGTRLTVT.

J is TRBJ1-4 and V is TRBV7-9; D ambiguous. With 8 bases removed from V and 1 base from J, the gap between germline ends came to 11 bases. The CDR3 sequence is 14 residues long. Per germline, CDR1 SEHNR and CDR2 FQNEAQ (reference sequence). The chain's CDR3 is CASAVGRTNEKLFF. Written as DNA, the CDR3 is TGTGCCAGCGCCGTCGGGAGAACTAATGAAAAACTGTTTTTT.

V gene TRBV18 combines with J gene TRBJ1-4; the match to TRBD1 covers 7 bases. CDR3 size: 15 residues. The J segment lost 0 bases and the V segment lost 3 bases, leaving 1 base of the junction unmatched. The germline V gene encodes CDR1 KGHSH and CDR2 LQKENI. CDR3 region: CASSPGQSTNEKLFF. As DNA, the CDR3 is TGTGCCAGCTCACCGGGACAGTCAACTAATGAAAAACTGTTTTTT.

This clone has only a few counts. The CDR3 region is CASSHSRTNTEAFF. The CDR3 DNA is TGCGCCAGCAGTCACTCCCGGACGAACACTGAAGCTTTCTTT. The chain uses TRBV23-1 and TRBJ1-1; D gene unclear. TRBV23-1 falls under the ORF class, with uncertain function. The V gene lost 3 bases and the J gene lost 1 base, with 9 bases spanning the gap. The CDR3 spans 14 residues.

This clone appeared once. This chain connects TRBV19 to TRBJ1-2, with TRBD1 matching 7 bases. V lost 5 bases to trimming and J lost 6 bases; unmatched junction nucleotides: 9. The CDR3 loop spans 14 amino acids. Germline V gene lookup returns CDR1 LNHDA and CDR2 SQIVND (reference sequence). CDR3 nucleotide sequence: TGTGCCAGTAGTGGGGGGACAGCGGGCCATGGCTACACCTTC. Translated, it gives CASSGGTAGHGYTF.

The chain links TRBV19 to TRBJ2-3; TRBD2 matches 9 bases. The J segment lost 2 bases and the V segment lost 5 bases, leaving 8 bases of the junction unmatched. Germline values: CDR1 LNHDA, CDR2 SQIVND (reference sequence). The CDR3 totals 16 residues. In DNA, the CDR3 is TGTGCCAGTAGTGATTCCGGGACTAGCCCCACAGATACGCAGTATTTT. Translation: CASSDSGTSPTDTQYF.

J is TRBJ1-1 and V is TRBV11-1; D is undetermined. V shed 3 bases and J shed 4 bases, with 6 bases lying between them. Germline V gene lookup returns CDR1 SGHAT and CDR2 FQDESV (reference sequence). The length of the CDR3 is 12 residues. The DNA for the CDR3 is TGTGCCAGCAGCTTGGTCGGCACTGAAGCTTTCTTT. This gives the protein CASSLVGTEAFF. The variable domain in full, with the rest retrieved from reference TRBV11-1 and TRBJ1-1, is EAEVAQSPRYKITEKSQAVAFWCDPISGHATLYWYRQILGQGPELLVQFQDESVVDDSQLPKDRFSAERLKGVDSTLKIQPAELGDSAMYLCASSLVGTEAFFGQGTRLTVV.

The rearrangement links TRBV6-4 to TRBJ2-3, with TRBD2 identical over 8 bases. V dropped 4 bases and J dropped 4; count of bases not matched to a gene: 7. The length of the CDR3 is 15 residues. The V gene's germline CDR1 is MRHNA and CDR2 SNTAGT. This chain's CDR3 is CASSVTGGLSDTQYF. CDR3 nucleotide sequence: TGTGCCAGCAGTGTAACGGGGGGGCTCTCAGATACGCAGTATTTT.

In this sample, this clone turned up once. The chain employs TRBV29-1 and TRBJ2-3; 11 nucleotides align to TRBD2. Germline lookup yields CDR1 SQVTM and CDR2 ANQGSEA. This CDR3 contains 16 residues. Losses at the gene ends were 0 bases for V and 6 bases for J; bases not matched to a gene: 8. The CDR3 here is CSVEDGLAGGMDTQYF. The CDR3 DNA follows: TGCAGCGTTGAAGACGGGCTAGCGGGGGGTATGGATACGCAGTATTTT.

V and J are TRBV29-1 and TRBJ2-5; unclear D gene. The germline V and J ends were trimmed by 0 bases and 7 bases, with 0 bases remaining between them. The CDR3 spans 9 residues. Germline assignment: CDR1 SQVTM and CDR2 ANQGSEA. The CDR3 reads CSVEETQYF. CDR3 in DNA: TGCAGCGTTGAAGAGACCCAGTACTTC.

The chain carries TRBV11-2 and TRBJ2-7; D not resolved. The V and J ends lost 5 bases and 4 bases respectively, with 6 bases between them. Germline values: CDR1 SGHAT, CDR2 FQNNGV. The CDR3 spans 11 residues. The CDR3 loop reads CASSPQYEQYF. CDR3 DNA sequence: TGTGCCAGCAGCCCCCAGTACGAGCAGTACTTC.

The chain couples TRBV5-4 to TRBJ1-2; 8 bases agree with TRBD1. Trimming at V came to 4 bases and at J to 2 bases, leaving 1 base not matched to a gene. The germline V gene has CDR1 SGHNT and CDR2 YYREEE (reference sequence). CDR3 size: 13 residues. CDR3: CASSGQGNYGYTF. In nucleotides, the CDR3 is TGTGCCAGCAGCGGACAGGGAAACTATGGCTACACCTTC.

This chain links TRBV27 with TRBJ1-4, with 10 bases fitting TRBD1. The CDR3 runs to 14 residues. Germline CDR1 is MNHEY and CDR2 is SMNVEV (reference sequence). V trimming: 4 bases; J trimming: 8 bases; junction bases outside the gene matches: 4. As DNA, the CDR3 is TGTGCCAGCAGTTGGACAGGGGGAGGAGAAAAACTGTTTTTT. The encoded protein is CASSWTGGGEKLFF.

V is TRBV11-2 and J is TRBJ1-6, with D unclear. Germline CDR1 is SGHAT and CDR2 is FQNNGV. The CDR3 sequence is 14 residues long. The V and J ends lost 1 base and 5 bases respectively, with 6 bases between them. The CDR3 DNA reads TGTGCCAGCAGCTTAGGGAGCCATAATTCACCCCTCCACTTT. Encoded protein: CASSLGSHNSPLHF.

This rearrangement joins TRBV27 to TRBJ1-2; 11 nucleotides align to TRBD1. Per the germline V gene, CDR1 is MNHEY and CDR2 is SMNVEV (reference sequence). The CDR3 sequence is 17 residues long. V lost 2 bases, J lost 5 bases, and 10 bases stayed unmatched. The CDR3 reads CASSLTSGQGGIYGYTF. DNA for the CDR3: TGTGCCAGCAGTTTAACGTCGGGACAGGGGGGAATTTATGGCTACACCTTC.

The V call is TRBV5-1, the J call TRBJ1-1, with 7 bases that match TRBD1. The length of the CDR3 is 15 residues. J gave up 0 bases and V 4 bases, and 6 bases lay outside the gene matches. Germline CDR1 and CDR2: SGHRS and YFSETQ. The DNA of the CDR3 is TGCGCCAGCAGCGGTAAACAGGGGATGAACACTGAAGCTTTCTTT. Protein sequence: CASSGKQGMNTEAFF.

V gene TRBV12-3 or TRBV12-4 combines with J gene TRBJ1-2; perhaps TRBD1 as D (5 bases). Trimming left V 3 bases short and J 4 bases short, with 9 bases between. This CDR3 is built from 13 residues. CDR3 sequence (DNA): TGTGCCAGCAGTTTTGGCAGGGTCTATGGCTACACCTTC. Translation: CASSFGRVYGYTF.

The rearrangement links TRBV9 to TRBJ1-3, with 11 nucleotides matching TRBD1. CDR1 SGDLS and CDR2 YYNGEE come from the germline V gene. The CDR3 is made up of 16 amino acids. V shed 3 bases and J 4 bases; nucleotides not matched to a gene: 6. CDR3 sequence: CASSENGQGAGNTIYF. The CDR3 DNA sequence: TGTGCCAGCAGCGAGAACGGACAGGGGGCGGGAAACACCATATATTTT.

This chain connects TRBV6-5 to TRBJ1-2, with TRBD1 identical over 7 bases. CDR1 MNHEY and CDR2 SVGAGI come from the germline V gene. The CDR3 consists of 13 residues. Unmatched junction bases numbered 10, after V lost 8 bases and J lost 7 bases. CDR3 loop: CASLNRDSSGYTF. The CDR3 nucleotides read TGTGCCAGCTTAAATAGGGACAGTAGTGGCTACACCTTC.

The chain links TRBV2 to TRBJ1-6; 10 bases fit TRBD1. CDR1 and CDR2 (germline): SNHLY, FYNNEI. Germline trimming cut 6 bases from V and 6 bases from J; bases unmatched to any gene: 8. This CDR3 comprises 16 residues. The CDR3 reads CASSQSWTGGNSPLHF. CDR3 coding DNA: TGTGCCAGCAGCCAATCCTGGACAGGGGGTAATTCACCCCTCCACTTT.

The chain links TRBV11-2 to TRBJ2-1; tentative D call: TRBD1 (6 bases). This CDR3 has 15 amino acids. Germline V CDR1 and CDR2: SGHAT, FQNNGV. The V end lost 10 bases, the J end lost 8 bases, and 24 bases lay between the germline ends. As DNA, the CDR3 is TGTGCCACCACGGGCGGGCAGGGGAATCACCATGAGCAGTTCTTC. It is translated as CATTGGQGNHHEQFF.

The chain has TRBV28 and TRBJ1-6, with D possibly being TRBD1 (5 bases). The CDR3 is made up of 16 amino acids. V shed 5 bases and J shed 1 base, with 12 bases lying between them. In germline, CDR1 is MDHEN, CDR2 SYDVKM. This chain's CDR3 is CASSQTVRSYNSPLHF. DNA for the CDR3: TGTGCCAGCAGTCAGACAGTCCGATCCTATAATTCACCCCTCCACTTT. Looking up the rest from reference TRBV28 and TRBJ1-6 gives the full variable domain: DVKVTQSSRYLVKRTGEKVFLECVQDMDHENMFWYRQDPGLGLRLIYFSYDVKMKEKGDIPEGYSVSREKKERFSLILESASTNQTSMYLCASSQTVRSYNSPLHFGNGTRLTVT.

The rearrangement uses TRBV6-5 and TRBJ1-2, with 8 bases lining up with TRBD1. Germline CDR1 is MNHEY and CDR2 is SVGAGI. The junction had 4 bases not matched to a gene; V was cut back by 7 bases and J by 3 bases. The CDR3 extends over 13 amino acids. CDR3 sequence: CASIPGGDYGYTF. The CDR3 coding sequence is TGTGCCAGCATACCAGGGGGCGACTATGGCTACACCTTC.

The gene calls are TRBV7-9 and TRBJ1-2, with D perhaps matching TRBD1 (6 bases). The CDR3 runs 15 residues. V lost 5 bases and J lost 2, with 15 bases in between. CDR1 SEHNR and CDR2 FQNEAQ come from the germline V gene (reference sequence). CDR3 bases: TGTGCCAGCAGCCTAACAGGGAGTGGGAACTATGGCTACACCTTC. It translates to CASSLTGSGNYGYTF.

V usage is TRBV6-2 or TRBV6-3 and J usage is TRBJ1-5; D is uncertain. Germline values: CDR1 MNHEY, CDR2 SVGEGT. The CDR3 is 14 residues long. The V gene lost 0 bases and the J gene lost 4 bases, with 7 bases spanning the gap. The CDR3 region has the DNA TGTGCCAGCAGTTACTCTTCTCTGAATCAGCCCCAGCATTTT. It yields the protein CASSYSSLNQPQHF.

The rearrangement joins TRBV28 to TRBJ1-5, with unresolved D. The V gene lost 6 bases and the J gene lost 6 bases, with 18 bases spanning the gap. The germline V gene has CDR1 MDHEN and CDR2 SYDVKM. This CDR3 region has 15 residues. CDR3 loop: CASSRTVGIGQPQHF. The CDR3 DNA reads TGTGCCAGCAGCCGAACGGTGGGGATAGGTCAGCCCCAGCATTTT.

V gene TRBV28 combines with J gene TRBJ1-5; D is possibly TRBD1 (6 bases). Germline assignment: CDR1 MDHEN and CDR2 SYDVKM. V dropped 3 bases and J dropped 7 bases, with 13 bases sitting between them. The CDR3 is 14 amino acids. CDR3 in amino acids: CASSFSGGGQPQHF. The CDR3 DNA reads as TGTGCCAGCAGTTTTTCGGGGGGCGGACAGCCCCAGCATTTT.